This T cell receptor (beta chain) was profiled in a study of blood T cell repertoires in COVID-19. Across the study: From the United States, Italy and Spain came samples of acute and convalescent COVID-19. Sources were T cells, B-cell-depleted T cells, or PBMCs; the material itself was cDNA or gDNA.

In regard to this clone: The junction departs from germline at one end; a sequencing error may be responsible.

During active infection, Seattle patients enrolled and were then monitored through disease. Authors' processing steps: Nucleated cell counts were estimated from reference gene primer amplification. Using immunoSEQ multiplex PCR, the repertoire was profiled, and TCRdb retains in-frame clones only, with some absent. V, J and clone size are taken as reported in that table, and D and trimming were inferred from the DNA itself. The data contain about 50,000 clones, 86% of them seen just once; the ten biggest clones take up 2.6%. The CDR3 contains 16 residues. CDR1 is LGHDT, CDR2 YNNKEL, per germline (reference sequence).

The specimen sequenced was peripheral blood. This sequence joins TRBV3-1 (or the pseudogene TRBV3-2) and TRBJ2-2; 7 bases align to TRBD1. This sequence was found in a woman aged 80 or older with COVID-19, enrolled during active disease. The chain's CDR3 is CASSEDRVANTGELFF. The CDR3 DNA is TGTGCCAGCAGCGAAGACAGGGTCGCGAACACCGGGGAGCTGTTTTTT.